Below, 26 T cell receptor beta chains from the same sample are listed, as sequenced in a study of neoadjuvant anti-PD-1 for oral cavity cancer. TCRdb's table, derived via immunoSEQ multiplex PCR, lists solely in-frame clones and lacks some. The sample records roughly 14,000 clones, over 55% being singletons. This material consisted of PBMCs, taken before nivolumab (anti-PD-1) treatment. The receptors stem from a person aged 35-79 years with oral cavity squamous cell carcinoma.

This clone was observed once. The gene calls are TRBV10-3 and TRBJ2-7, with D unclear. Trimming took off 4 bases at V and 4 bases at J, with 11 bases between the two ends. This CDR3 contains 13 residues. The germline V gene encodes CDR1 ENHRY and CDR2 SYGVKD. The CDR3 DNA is TGTGCCATCAGTGTGGACCTAAGATACGAGCAGTACTTC. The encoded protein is CAISVDLRYEQYF.

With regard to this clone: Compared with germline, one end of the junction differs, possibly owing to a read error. The CDR3, as DNA: TGTGCTAGCAGCTTCCGGGCTACATTGGGTTACAATGAGCAGTTCTTC. It yields the protein CASSFRATLGYNEQFF. This chain joins TRBV7-7 and TRBJ2-1; D is undetermined. The CDR3 covers 16 residues. Germline-derived CDR1 and CDR2 are SSHAT and FNYEAQ (reference sequence).

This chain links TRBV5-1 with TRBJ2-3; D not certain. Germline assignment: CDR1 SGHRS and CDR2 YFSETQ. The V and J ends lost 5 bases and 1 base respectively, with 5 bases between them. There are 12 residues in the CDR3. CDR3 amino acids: CASRPGTDTQYF. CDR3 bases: TGCGCCAGCAGGCCAGGCACAGATACGCAGTATTTT.

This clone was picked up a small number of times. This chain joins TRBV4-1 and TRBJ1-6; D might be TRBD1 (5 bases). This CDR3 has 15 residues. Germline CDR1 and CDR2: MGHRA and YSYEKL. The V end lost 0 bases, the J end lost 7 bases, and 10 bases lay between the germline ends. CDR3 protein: CASSQDEGRNSPLHF. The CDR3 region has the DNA TGCGCCAGCAGCCAAGACGAGGGGAGAAATTCACCCCTCCACTTT.

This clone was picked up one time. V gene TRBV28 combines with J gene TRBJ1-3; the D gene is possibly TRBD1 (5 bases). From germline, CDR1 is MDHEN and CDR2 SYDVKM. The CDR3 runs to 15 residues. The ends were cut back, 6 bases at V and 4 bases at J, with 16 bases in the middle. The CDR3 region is CASSRPGAVGNTIYF. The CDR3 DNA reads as TGTGCCAGCAGCCGACCTGGGGCGGTAGGAAACACCATATATTTT. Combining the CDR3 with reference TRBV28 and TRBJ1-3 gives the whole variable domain DVKVTQSSRYLVKRTGEKVFLECVQDMDHENMFWYRQDPGLGLRLIYFSYDVKMKEKGDIPEGYSVSREKKERFSLILESASTNQTSMYLCASSRPGAVGNTIYFGEGSWLTVV.

The DNA of the CDR3 is TGTGCCAGCAGTTTCAGACAGGGGGCTGGAGAGACCCAGTACTTC. Protein product: CASSFRQGAGETQYF. The chain has TRBV6-1 and TRBJ2-5; the match to TRBD1 covers 10 bases. J was trimmed by 4 bases and V by 5 bases; bases with no gene match: 7. This CDR3 has 15 amino acids. The germline V gene encodes CDR1 MNHNS and CDR2 SASEGT.

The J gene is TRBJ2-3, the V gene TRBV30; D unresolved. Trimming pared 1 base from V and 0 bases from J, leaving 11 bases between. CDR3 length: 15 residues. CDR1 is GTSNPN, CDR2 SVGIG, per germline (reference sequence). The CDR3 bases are TGTGCCTGGAGTGCTGAGGCGTTAAGCACAGATACGCAGTATTTT. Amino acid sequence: CAWSAEALSTDTQYF.

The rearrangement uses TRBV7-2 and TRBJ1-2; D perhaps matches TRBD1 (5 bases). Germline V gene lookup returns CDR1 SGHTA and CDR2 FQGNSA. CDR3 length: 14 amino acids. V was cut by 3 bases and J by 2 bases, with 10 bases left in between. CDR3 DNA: TGTGCCAGCAGCTTCAGGGTGGGGAACTATGGCTACACCTTC. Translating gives CASSFRVGNYGYTF.

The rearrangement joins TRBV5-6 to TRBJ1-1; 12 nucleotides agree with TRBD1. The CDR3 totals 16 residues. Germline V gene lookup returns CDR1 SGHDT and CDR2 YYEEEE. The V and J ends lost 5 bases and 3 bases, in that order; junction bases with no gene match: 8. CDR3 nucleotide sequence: TGTGCCAGCAGTCTCGGGACAGGGGGCTTTGACACTGAAGCTTTCTTT. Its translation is CASSLGTGGFDTEAFF. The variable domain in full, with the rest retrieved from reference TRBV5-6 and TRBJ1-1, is DAGVTQSPTHLIKTRGQQVTLRCSPKSGHDTVSWYQQALGQGPQFIFQYYEEEERQRGNFPDRFSGHQFPNYSSELNVNALLLGDSALYLCASSLGTGGFDTEAFFGQGTRLTVV.

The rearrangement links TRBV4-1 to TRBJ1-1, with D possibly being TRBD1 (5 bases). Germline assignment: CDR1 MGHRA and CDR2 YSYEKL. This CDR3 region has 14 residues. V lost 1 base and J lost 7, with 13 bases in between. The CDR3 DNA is TGCGCCAGCAGCCAAGCCCCGGACACTTTTGAAGCTTTCTTT. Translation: CASSQAPDTFEAFF.

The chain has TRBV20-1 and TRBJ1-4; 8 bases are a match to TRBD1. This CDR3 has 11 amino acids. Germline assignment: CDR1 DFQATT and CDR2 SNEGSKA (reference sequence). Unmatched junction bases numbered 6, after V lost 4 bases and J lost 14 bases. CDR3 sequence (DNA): TGCAGTGCTACTCCTGGGACAGGTCTGTTTTTT. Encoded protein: CSATPGTGLFF.

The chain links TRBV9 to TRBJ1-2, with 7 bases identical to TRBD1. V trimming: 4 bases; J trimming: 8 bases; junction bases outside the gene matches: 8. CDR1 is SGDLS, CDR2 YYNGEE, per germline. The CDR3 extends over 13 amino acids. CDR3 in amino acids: CASSPGQALGYTF. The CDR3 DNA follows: TGTGCCAGCAGCCCCGGACAGGCCCTAGGCTACACCTTC. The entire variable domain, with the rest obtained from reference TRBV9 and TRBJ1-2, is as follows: DSGVTQTPKHLITATGQRVTLRCSPRSGDLSVYWYQQSLDQGLQFLIQYYNGEERAKGNILERFSAQQFPDLHSELNLSSLELGDSALYFCASSPGQALGYTFGSGTRLTVV.

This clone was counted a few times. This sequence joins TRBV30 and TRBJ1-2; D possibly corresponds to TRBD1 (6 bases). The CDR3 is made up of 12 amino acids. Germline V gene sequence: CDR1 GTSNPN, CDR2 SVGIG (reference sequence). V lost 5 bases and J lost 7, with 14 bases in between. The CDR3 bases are TGTGCCTGGGGTAAACAGGGTCGTGGCTACACCTTC. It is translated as CAWGKQGRGYTF.

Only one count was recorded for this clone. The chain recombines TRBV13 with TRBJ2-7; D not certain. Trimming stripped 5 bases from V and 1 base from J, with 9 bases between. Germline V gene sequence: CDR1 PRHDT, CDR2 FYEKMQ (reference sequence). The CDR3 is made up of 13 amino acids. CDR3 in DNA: TGTGCCAGCAGCCCTGGCCAATCCTACGAGCAGTACTTC. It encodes CASSPGQSYEQYF.

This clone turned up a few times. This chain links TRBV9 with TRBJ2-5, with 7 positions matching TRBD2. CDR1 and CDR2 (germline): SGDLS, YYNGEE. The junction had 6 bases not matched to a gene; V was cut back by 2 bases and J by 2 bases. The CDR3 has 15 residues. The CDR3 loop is CASSVPGGSQETQYF. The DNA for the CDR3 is TGTGCCAGCAGCGTCCCCGGGGGGTCTCAAGAGACCCAGTACTTC.

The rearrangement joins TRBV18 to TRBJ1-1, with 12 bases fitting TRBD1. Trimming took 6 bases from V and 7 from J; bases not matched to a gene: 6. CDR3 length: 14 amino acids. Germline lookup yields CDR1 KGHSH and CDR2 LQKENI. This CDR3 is CASSRGQGAVEAFF. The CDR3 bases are TGTGCCAGCTCGAGGGGACAGGGGGCAGTTGAAGCTTTCTTT.

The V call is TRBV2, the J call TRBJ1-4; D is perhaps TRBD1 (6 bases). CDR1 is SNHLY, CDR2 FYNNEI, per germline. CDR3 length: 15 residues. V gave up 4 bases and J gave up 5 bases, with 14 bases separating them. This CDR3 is CASSGLTGPNEKLFF. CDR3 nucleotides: TGTGCCAGCAGTGGGCTGACAGGCCCCAATGAAAAACTGTTTTTT. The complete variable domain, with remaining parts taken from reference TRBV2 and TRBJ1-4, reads EPEVTQTPSHQVTQMGQEVILRCVPISNHLYFYWYRQILGQKVEFLVSFYNNEISEKSEIFDDQFSVERPDGSNFTLKIRSTKLEDSAMYFCASSGLTGPNEKLFFGSGTQLSVL.

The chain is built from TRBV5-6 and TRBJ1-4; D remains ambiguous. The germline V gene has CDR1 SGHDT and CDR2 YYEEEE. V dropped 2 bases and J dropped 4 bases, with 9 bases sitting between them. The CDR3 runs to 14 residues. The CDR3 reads CASSLPGFNEKLFF. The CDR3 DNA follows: TGTGCCAGCAGCTTACCGGGTTTTAATGAAAAACTGTTTTTT.

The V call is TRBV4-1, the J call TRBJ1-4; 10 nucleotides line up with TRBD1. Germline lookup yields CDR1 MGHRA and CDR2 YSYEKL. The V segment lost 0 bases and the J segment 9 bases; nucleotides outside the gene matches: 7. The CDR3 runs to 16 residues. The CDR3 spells CASSQDLTGGVKKLFF. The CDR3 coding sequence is TGCGCCAGCAGCCAAGATTTGACAGGGGGCGTGAAAAAACTGTTTTTT.

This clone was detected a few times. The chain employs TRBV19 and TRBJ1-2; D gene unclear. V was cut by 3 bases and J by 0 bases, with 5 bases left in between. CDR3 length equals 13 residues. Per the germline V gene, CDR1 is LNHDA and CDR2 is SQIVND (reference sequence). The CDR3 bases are TGTGCCAGTAGTATTGACCCTAACTATGGCTACACCTTC. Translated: CASSIDPNYGYTF.

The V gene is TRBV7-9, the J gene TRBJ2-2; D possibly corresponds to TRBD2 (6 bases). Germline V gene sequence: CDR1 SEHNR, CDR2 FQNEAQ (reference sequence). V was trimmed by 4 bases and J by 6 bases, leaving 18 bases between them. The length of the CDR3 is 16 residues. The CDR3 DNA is TGTGCCAGCAGCTATGTTCCCGGACTAACGGCCGGGGAGCTGTTTTTT. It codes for CASSYVPGLTAGELFF.

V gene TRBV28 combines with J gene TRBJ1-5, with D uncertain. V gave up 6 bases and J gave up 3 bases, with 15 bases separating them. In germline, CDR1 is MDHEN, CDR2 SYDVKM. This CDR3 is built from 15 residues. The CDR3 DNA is TGTGCCAGCAGCCCTGGAGGACGTCCCAATCAGCCCCAGCATTTT. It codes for CASSPGGRPNQPQHF. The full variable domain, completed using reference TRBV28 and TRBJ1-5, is DVKVTQSSRYLVKRTGEKVFLECVQDMDHENMFWYRQDPGLGLRLIYFSYDVKMKEKGDIPEGYSVSREKKERFSLILESASTNQTSMYLCASSPGGRPNQPQHFGDGTRLSIL.

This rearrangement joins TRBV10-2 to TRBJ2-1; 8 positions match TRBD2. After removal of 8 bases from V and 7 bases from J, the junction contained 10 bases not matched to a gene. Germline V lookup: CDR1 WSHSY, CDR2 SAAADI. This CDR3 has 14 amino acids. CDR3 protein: CASDSGGAKNEQFF. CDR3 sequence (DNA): TGCGCCAGCGACTCCGGGGGGGCTAAAAATGAGCAGTTCTTC.

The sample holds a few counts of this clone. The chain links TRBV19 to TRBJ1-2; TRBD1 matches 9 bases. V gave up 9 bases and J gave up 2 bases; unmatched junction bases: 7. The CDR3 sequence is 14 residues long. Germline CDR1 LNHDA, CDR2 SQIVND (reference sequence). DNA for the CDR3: TGTGCCAGCAGGGGACAGGGAGGCAACTATGGCTACACCTTC. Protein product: CASRGQGGNYGYTF.

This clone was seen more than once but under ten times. CDR3 in DNA: TGCGCCAGCAGTGAGTCCCAGGGGGCCGTTGGAAACACCATATATTTT. Its protein product is CASSESQGAVGNTIYF. V usage is TRBV10-2 and J usage is TRBJ1-3; 8 bases line up with TRBD1. CDR3 length: 16 residues. J was trimmed by 3 bases and V by 0 bases; bases with no gene match: 4. CDR1 WSHSY and CDR2 SAAADI come from the germline V gene.

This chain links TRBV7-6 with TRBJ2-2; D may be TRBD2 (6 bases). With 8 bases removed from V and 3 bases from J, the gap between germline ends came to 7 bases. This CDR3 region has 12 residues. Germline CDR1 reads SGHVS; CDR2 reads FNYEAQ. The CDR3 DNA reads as TGTGCCAGCCGACTAGACACCGGGGAGCTGTTTTTT. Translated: CASRLDTGELFF.